These T cell receptor beta chains were read from a single sample in a study of shared clonotypes between healthy human individuals. Sequencing was performed with immunoSEQ multiplex PCR; in TCRdb, only in-frame clones are kept and a portion is missing. Seen here are roughly 510,000 clones, 75% to 80% observed once, and the top ten hold approximately 12%. The sequencing input was PBMCs. Receptors originate from a woman aged 35 to 49 in good health. Some clones in this sample may be carry-over from other donors' samples. The CDR3 runs from the conserved cysteine through the conserved F or W. Fields, in order: V gene, J gene, CDR3 protein.

TRBV29-1	TRBJ2-1	CSVEGRGGRADEQFF
TRBV4-3	TRBJ2-6	CASSRGGSSGANVLTF
TRBV6-5	TRBJ1-1	CASSAPGANTEAFF
TRBV11-2	TRBJ2-5	CASSLGRGRETQYF
TRBV6-5	TRBJ1-4	CASSGLGQGGEKLFF
TRBV18	TRBJ1-2	CASSPPQSYGYTF
TRBV25-1	TRBJ2-5	CASSAPDRDAGPQETQYF
TRBV9	TRBJ2-5	CASSRDRGPPFQYF
TRBV27	TRBJ2-3	CASRGWGTDTQYF
TRBV30	TRBJ1-4	CAWSPGQGVEKLFF
TRBV28	TRBJ2-5	CASSSGTQETQYF
TRBV18	TRBJ2-1	CASSPPVLDEQFF
TRBV4-3	TRBJ2-2	CASSQEGGRYTGELFF
TRBV5-1	TRBJ2-7	CASSSGLALEQYF
TRBV28	TRBJ1-2	CASSYYGYTF
TRBV28	TRBJ2-2	CASSFLLRSTGELFF
TRBV4-2	TRBJ2-7	CASSQDGASSYEQYF
TRBV28	TRBJ1-1	CASSLWGTGNTEAFF
TRBV25-1	TRBJ2-1	CASRIYNEQFF
TRBV6-1	TRBJ1-5	CASSEKGRGRGGFNQPQHF
TRBV29-1	TRBJ2-1	CGGAVLYNEQFF
TRBV28	TRBJ2-1	CASSLPGVAEQFF
TRBV5-1	TRBJ2-1	CASSPQGGSYNEQFF
TRBV6-6	TRBJ2-3	CASSGDTQYF
TRBV5-4	TRBJ2-1	CASSLDRESFNEQFF
TRBV28	TRBJ2-5	CASRAQSQETQYF
TRBV2	TRBJ1-6	CASSETGSNSPLHF
TRBV7-2	TRBJ2-1	CASSLAQGRVDEQFF
TRBV6-5	TRBJ1-1	CASSPGTVNTEAFF
TRBV4-3	TRBJ2-7	CASSQGRGDYEQYF
TRBV20-1	TRBJ1-2	CSEGNIYGYTF
TRBV12-5	TRBJ1-1	CASGLQRSTYTEAFF
TRBV6-1	TRBJ2-3	CASTRTSTDTQYF
TRBV7-9	TRBJ2-1	CASSSQDSYPRNEQFF
TRBV5-1	TRBJ1-1	CASAMGTQNTEAFF
TRBV19	TRBJ1-2	CASSIEWGRIYGYTF
TRBV7-3	-	CASSATAGAVEQYF
TRBV11-2	TRBJ1-1	CASSFGESEAFF
TRBV7-7	TRBJ2-2	CASSLVQGNTGELFF
TRBV27	TRBJ2-7	CASSLSKGGTYEQYF